This T cell receptor (beta chain) was sequenced during a study of blood T cell repertoires in COVID-19. Clones were sequenced by immunoSEQ multiplex PCR, and TCRdb holds only the in-frame ones, with some missing. The sample has about 140,000 clones; approximately 91% are singletons. A word on this clone: The germline gene is not matched at one end of the junction; a read error may be the cause.

Sequenced sample: peripheral blood. The clonotype was recovered from a man in his sixties or seventies with acute or convalescent COVID-19.

The CDR3 protein is CASSGGGSGSRTYEQYF. The CDR3 region has the DNA TGCGCCAGCAGCGGGGGGGGTAGCGGGAGCAGGACCTACGAGCAGTACTTC. This chain uses TRBV9 with TRBJ2-7; 10 bases agree with TRBD2. The CDR3 is 17 residues long. The germline CDR1 and CDR2 sequences are SGDLS and YYNGEE.